A single sample gave rise to the 14 T cell receptor beta chains below, sequenced in a study of T cell responses to AZD1222 COVID-19 vaccine. Some clones are missing from TCRdb's copy, which holds only in-frame ones; the method was immunoSEQ multiplex PCR. The sample lists approximately 150,000 clones, about 90% occurring once. Specimen: peripheral blood, collected 28 days after the second AZD1222 dose. The receptors here all came from an adult who received the AZD1222 COVID-19 vaccine.

The V gene is TRBV18, the J gene TRBJ1-6; TRBD1 aligns across 7 bases. V lost 1 base to trimming and J lost 9 bases; unmatched junction nucleotides: 3. The CDR3 loop spans 14 amino acids. CDR1 is KGHSH and CDR2 is LQKENI in the germline V gene. The CDR3 is CASSPQGASSPLHF. The CDR3 DNA sequence: TGTGCCAGCTCACCACAGGGGGCAAGTTCACCCCTCCACTTT.

The chain links TRBV19 to TRBJ2-7; 7 bases agree with TRBD2. The CDR3 runs to 12 residues. Trimming cost V 10 bases and J 3 bases; bases outside gene matches: 6. Looked up from germline, CDR1 is LNHDA and CDR2 is SQIVND (reference sequence). The CDR3 region has the DNA TGTGCCACGGGGGGAGGGCTCTACGAGCAGTACTTC. As protein: CATGGGLYEQYF. Using reference TRBV19 and TRBJ2-7 for the parts outside the CDR3, the full variable domain is DGGITQSPKYLFRKEGQNVTLSCEQNLNHDAMYWYRQDPGQGLRLIYYSQIVNDFQKGDIAEGYSVSREKKESFPLTVTSAQKNPTAFYLCATGGGLYEQYFGPGTRLTVT.

This clone was found once. V usage is TRBV19 and J usage is TRBJ1-2; no clear D gene. This CDR3 contains 11 residues. In germline, CDR1 is LNHDA, CDR2 SQIVND (reference sequence). V lost 3 bases to trimming and J lost 8 bases, with 7 bases between them. The CDR3 nucleotides read TGTGCCAGTAGTATGCCGGGAGGCTACACCTTC. Its protein is CASSMPGGYTF.

V gene TRBV7-9 combines with J gene TRBJ2-7; D is unclear. CDR1 and CDR2 (germline): SEHNR, FQNEAQ (reference sequence). V was pared by 5 bases and J by 1 base, with 9 bases between. The CDR3 loop spans 13 amino acids. The chain's CDR3 is CASSMTGSYEQYF. The CDR3 DNA reads as TGTGCCAGCAGCATGACTGGTTCCTACGAGCAGTACTTC.

The chain uses TRBV4-1 and TRBJ2-7; D possibly uses TRBD1 or TRBD2 (6 bases each). The length of the CDR3 is 15 residues. V lost 1 base and J lost 0, with 10 bases in between. The germline CDR1 and CDR2 sequences are MGHRA and YSYEKL. The CDR3 nucleotides are TGCGCCAGCAGCCAAGTGCGGGACACCTCCTACGAGCAGTACTTC. Translation: CASSQVRDTSYEQYF.

The chain carries TRBV15 and TRBJ1-2; TRBD1 might be the D (5 bases). Germline V CDR1 and CDR2: LNHNV, YYDKDF (reference sequence). The V and J ends lost 4 bases and 0 bases respectively, with 12 bases between them. CDR3 length: 15 residues. The CDR3 DNA follows: TGTGCCACCAGCACCCGGGACCGCCCTAACTATGGCTACACCTTC. Encoded protein: CATSTRDRPNYGYTF. Using reference TRBV15 and TRBJ1-2 for the parts outside the CDR3, the full variable domain is DAMVIQNPRYQVTQFGKPVTLSCSQTLNHNVMYWYQQKSSQAPKLLFHYYDKDFNNEADTPDNFQSRRPNTSFCFLDIRSPGLGDTAMYLCATSTRDRPNYGYTFGSGTRLTVV.

The chain combines TRBV4-1 with TRBJ1-2, with TRBD1 identical over 10 bases. Germline V gene data show CDR1 as MGHRA and CDR2 as YSYEKL. The CDR3 runs 15 residues. The J segment lost 6 bases and the V segment lost 3 bases, leaving 7 bases of the junction unmatched. This CDR3 is CASSHSGTGANGYTF. For the CDR3, the DNA is TGCGCCAGCAGCCACTCCGGGACAGGGGCTAATGGCTACACCTTC.

This chain connects TRBV6-5 to TRBJ2-2, with D unclear. V was trimmed by 7 bases and J by 0 bases, leaving 6 bases between them. CDR3 length: 13 amino acids. Germline CDR1 and CDR2: MNHEY and SVGAGI. CDR3 in DNA: TGTGCCAGCAAGGAACCGAACACCGGGGAGCTGTTTTTT. Protein sequence: CASKEPNTGELFF.

This sequence joins TRBV18 and TRBJ1-2, with 9 bases matching TRBD1. The CDR3 spans 19 residues. CDR1 is KGHSH, CDR2 LQKENI, per germline. V dropped 2 bases and J dropped 1; count of bases not matched to a gene: 14. The CDR3 DNA sequence: TGTGCCAGCTCACCAAAACCGGGGGCCTCGACAGGGGGTAACTATGGCTACACCTTC. This codes for CASSPKPGASTGGNYGYTF.

This clone was picked up one time. This chain links TRBV5-6 with TRBJ1-5; 7 bases align to TRBD1. CDR3 length equals 15 residues. The V segment lost 2 bases and the J segment 6 bases; nucleotides outside the gene matches: 8. The germline V gene encodes CDR1 SGHDT and CDR2 YYEEEE. The CDR3 loop is CASSLGQARVQPQHF. DNA for the CDR3: TGTGCCAGCAGCTTAGGACAGGCCAGGGTTCAGCCCCAGCATTTT. Full variable domain (remainder filled in from reference TRBV5-6 and TRBJ1-5): DAGVTQSPTHLIKTRGQQVTLRCSPKSGHDTVSWYQQALGQGPQFIFQYYEEEERQRGNFPDRFSGHQFPNYSSELNVNALLLGDSALYLCASSLGQARVQPQHFGDGTRLSIL.

The rearrangement links TRBV20-1 to TRBJ2-1; possible D gene TRBD2, 5 bases. V was clipped by 0 bases and J by 12 bases, with 9 bases between them. The CDR3 extends over 11 amino acids. The germline CDR1 and CDR2 sequences are DFQATT and SNEGSKA (reference sequence). CDR3 DNA sequence: TGCAGTGCTAGAGATGAAGGAGGGCAGTTCTTC. Its translation is CSARDEGGQFF.

The chain links TRBV5-1 to TRBJ2-3, with 9 bases aligning to TRBD2. The CDR3 loop spans 15 amino acids. Germline assignment: CDR1 SGHRS and CDR2 YFSETQ. Unmatched junction bases numbered 12, after V lost 7 bases and J lost 6 bases. The CDR3, as DNA: TGCGCCAGCCATCCCGGGTTAGCGGGGGCGGATACGCAGTATTTT. It yields the protein CASHPGLAGADTQYF.

The chain carries TRBV5-1 and TRBJ1-3; 9 positions agree with TRBD1. Germline CDR1 reads SGHRS; CDR2 reads YFSETQ. Trimming cost V 4 bases and J 3 bases; bases outside gene matches: 14. The CDR3 contains 18 residues. In DNA, the CDR3 is TGCGCCAGCAGCCCCGGCGGGCGGGGACAGGGAGTTGGAAACACCATATATTTT. This gives the protein CASSPGGRGQGVGNTIYF.

The chain links TRBV9 to TRBJ1-1; 7 bases are shared with TRBD1. Germline trimming cut 0 bases from V and 2 bases from J; bases unmatched to any gene: 13. This CDR3 is built from 18 residues. Germline CDR1 reads SGDLS; CDR2 reads YYNGEE. The CDR3 region has the DNA TGTGCCAGCAGCGTAGGGGGCAGGGGGGAGCCAGGCAACACTGAAGCTTTCTTT. As protein: CASSVGGRGEPGNTEAFF.